This T cell receptor beta chain was identified in a study of blood T cell repertoires in COVID-19. Across the study: Samples representing acute and convalescent COVID-19 were sourced from the United States, Italy and Spain. In each case, the material was cDNA or gDNA derived from T cells, B-cell-depleted T cells, or PBMCs.

In its sample, this clone was seen once. Germline assignment: CDR1 LGHDT and CDR2 YNNKEL (reference sequence). With 0 bases clipped from V and 6 bases from J, the junction kept 17 bases outside the gene matches. There are 20 residues in the CDR3. Authors' processing steps: Reference gene primer amplification gave nucleated cell count estimates. Using immunoSEQ multiplex PCR, the repertoire was profiled, and TCRdb retains in-frame clones only, with some absent. V and J calls and clone size come straight from that table; D and trimming were deduced from the DNA. The repertoire holds hundreds of thousands of clones, with roughly four fifths as singletons.

The sequenced sample was peripheral blood. This rearrangement joins TRBV3-1 (or the pseudogene TRBV3-2) to TRBJ2-2; 9 nucleotides align to TRBD2. The receptor was derived from a woman aged 40 to 55 with active or convalescent COVID-19. CDR3: CASSQEALRERRGGPGELFF. CDR3 DNA sequence: TGTGCCAGCAGCCAAGAGGCCCTCCGGGAGCGGCGGGGGGGCCCCGGGGAGCTGTTTTTT.